This TCR beta chain was found in a study of metastatic and nonmetastatic thyroid tumors. Looking at the study overall: It was across blood and tumor or nodule tissue from malignant and benign thyroid patients that repertoires were compared.

Overall study findings and caveats: For both blood and tumor, malignant thyroid tumors reportedly showed significantly higher TCR beta diversity than benign nodules did.

Details on this clone: Its matching antigen is unknown.

No patient had received any treatment before thyroid surgery. Per the study methods: To classify distant metastasis in papillary thyroid cancer, a model was built from CDR3 differences across clinicopathological groups. Through MiXCR, TCRdb re-clonotyped the PCR reads. These V and J calls are TCRdb output, not the study's own analysis. This sample carries under 35,000 clones, 35% of them seen once, and the ten largest clones take roughly 20%. Sequences were obtained from tumor tissue. The clonotype comes from a female donor with papillary thyroid cancer or a benign thyroid nodule (not recorded which). Some clones in this sample may be carry-over from other donors' samples.

The CDR3 loop reads CASSSGTVNEQFF. For the CDR3, the DNA is TGTGCCAGCAGTTCCGGGACAGTCAATGAGCAGTTCTTC. The V gene is TRBV6-1, the J gene TRBJ2-1, with 7 bases identical to TRBD1. CDR3 length: 13 residues. Per the germline V gene, CDR1 is MNHNS and CDR2 is SASEGT. V lost 5 bases, J lost 6 bases, and 4 bases stayed unmatched.